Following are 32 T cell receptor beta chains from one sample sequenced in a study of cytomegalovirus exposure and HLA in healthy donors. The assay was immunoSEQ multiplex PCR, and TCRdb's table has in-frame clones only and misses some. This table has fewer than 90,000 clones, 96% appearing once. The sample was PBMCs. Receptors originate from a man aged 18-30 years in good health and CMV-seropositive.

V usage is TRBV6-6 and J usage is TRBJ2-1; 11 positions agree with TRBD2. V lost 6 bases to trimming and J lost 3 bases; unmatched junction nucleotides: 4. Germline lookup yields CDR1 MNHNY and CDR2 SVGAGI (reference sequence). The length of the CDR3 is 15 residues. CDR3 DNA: TGTGCCAGCAGCCTGGGGACTAGCGGCTACAATGAGCAGTTCTTC. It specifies CASSLGTSGYNEQFF.

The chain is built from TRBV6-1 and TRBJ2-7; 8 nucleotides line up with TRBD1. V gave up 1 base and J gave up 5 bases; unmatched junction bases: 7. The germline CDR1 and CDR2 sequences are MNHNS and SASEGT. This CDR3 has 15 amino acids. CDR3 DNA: TGTGCCAGCAGTGAAGGGACAGGGTATTTCGACGAGCAGTACTTC. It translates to CASSEGTGYFDEQYF.

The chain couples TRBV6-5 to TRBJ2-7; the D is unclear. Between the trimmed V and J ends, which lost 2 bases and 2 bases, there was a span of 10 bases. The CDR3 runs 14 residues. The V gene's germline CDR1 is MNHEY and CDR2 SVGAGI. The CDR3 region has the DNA TGTGCCAGCAGTTACGTAGGCGGAACCTACGAGCAGTACTTC. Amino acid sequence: CASSYVGGTYEQYF.

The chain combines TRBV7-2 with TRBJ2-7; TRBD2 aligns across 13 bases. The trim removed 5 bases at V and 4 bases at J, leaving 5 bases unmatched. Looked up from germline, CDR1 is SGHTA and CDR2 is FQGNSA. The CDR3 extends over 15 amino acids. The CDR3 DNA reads TGTGCCAGCAGCGTCCGACTAGCGGGAGGTTACGAGCAGTACTTC. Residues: CASSVRLAGGYEQYF. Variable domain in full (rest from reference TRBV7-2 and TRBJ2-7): GAGVSQSPSNKVTEKGKDVELRCDPISGHTALYWYRQSLGQGLEFLIYFQGNSAPDKSGLPSDRFSAERTGGSVSTLTIQRTQQEDSAVYLCASSVRLAGGYEQYFGPGTRLTVT.

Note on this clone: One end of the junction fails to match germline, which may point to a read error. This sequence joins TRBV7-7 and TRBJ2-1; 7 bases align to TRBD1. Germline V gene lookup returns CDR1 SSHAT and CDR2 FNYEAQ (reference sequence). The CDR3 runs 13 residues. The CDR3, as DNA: TGTGCTAGCAGTTCAGGACAGGCCCTTGAGCAGTTCTTC. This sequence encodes CASSSGQALEQFF.

The CDR3 loop is CASSEESLTTDTQYF. The DNA for the CDR3 is TGCGCCAGCAGTGAGGAGTCCCTTACCACAGATACGCAGTATTTT. The chain recombines TRBV10-1 with TRBJ2-3, with D hard to call. Trimming cost V 2 bases and J 2 bases, with 11 bases left between them. The CDR3 is made up of 15 amino acids. The germline V gene has CDR1 WNHNN and CDR2 SYGVQD (reference sequence).

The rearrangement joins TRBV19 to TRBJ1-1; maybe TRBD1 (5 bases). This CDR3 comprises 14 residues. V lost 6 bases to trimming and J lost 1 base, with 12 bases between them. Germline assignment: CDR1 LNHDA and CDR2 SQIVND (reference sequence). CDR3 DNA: TGTGCCAGTAGACAAAGACAGACGAACACTGAAGCTTTCTTT. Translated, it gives CASRQRQTNTEAFF.

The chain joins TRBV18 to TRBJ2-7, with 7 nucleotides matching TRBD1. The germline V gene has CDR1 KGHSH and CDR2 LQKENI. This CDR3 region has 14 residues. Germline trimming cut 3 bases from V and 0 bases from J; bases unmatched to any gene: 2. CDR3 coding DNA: TGTGCCAGCTCACCCCGGGACAGCTCCTACGAGCAGTACTTC. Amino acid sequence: CASSPRDSSYEQYF.

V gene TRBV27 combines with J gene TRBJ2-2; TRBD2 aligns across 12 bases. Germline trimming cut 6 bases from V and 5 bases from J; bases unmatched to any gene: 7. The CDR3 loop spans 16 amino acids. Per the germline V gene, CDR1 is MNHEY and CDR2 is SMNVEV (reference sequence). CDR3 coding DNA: TGTGCCAGCAGCAAGGGACTAGCGGGCCCTACCGGGGAGCTGTTTTTT. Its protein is CASSKGLAGPTGELFF.

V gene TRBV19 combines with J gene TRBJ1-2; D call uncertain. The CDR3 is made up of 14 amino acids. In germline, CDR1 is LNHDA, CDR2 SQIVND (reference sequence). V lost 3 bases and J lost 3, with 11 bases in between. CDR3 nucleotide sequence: TGTGCCAGTAGTATCAACGGGAAGGACTATGGCTACACCTTC. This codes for CASSINGKDYGYTF.

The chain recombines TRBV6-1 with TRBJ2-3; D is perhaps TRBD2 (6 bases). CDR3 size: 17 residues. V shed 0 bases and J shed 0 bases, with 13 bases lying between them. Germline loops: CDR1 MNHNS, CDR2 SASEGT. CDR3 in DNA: TGTGCCAGCAGTGAAGCAGGCGGGACCCTTAGCACAGATACGCAGTATTTT. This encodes CASSEAGGTLSTDTQYF.

For the CDR3, the DNA is TGTGCCAGCAGGAGAGGACTAGCGGGAGCAGGGGAGCAGTTCTTC. It is translated as CASRRGLAGAGEQFF. The rearrangement uses TRBV6-1 and TRBJ2-1; 13 nucleotides line up with TRBD2. The CDR3 consists of 15 residues. CDR1 is MNHNS and CDR2 is SASEGT in the germline V gene. With V trimmed by 6 bases and J by 10 bases, 9 bases remained unmatched.

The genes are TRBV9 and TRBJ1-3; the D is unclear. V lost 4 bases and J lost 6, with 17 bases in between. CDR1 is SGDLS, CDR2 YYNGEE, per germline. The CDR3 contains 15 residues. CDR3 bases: TGTGCCAGCAGCCCTCAGGAGGGTTTTGTAAACACCATATATTTT. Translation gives CASSPQEGFVNTIYF.

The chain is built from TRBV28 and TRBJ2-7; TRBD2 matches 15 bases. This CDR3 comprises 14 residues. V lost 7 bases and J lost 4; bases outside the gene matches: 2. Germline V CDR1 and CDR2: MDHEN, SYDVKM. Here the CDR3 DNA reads TGTGCCAGCACCGGGACTAGCGGGAGGTACGAGCAGTACTTC. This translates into CASTGTSGRYEQYF. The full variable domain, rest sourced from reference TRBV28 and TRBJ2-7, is DVKVTQSSRYLVKRTGEKVFLECVQDMDHENMFWYRQDPGLGLRLIYFSYDVKMKEKGDIPEGYSVSREKKERFSLILESASTNQTSMYLCASTGTSGRYEQYFGPGTRLTVT.

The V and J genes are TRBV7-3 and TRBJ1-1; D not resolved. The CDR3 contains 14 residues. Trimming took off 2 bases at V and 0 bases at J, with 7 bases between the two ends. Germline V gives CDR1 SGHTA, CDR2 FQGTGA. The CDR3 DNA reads TGTGCCAGCAGCTTAGGGGAGGTGAACACTGAAGCTTTCTTT. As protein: CASSLGEVNTEAFF.

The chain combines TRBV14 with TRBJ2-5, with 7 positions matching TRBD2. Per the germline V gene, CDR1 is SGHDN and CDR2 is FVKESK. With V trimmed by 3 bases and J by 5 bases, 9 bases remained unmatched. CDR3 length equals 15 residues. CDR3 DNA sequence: TGTGCCAGCAGCCAGGCCGCGGGAGTTCGGGAGACCCAGTACTTC. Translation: CASSQAAGVRETQYF.

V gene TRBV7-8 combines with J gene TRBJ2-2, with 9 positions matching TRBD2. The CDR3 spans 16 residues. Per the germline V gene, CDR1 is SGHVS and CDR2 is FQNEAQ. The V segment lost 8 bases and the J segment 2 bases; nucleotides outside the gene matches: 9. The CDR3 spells CASGHTGTSNTGELFF. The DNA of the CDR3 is TGTGCCAGCGGACATACCGGGACTAGCAACACCGGGGAGCTGTTTTTT.

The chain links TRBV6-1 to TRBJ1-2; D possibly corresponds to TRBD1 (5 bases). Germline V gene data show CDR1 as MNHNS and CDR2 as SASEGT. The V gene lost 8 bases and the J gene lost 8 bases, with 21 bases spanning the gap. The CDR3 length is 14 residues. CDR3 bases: TGTGCCAGCTGGGGGGGATGGGCCCTGGAGGGCTACACCTTC. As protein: CASWGGWALEGYTF.

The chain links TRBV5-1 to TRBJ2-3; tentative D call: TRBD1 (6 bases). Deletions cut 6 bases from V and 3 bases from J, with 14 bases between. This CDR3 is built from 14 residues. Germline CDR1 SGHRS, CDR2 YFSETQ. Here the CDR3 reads CASKGDTVTDTQYF. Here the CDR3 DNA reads TGCGCCAGCAAAGGGGACACGGTGACAGATACGCAGTATTTT.

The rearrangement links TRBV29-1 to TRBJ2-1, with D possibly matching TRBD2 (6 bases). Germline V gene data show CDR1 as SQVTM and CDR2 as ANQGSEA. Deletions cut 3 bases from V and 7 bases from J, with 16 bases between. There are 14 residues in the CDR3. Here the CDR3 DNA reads TGCAGCGTTGAGCAGCCCGGGACTCGGAATGAGCAGTTCTTC. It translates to CSVEQPGTRNEQFF.

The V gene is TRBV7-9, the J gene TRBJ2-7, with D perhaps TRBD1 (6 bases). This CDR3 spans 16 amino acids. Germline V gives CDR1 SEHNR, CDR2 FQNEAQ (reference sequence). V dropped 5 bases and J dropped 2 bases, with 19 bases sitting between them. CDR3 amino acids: CASSHPQGARAYEQYF. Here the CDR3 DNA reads TGTGCCAGCAGCCATCCACAGGGAGCCCGAGCCTACGAGCAGTACTTC. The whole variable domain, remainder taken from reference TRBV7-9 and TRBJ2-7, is DTGVSQNPRHKITKRGQNVTFRCDPISEHNRLYWYRQTLGQGPEFLTYFQNEAQLEKSRLLSDRFSAERPKGSFSTLEIQRTEQGDSAMYLCASSHPQGARAYEQYFGPGTRLTVT.

CDR3 sequence: CASSVGDTGSTEAFF. The CDR3 nucleotides are TGTGCCAGCAGCGTAGGGGACACAGGGAGCACTGAAGCTTTCTTT. The chain joins TRBV9 to TRBJ1-1; D is possibly TRBD1 (6 bases). CDR3 length: 15 amino acids. V was shortened by 0 bases and J by 4 bases, with 13 bases between the two germline ends. CDR1 and CDR2 from the germline V gene are SGDLS and YYNGEE.

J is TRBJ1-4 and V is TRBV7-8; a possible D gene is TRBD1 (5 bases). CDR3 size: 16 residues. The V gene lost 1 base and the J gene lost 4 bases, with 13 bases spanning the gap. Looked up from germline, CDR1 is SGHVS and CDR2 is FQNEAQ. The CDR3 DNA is TGTGCCAGCAGCTTAGATAGGACAAGATTTAATGAAAAACTGTTTTTT. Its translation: CASSLDRTRFNEKLFF.

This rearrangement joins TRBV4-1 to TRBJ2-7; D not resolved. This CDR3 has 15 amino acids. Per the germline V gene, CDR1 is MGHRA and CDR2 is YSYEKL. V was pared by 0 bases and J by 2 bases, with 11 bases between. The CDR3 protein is CASSQEWHSTYEQYF. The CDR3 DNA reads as TGCGCCAGCAGCCAAGAATGGCACAGCACCTACGAGCAGTACTTC.

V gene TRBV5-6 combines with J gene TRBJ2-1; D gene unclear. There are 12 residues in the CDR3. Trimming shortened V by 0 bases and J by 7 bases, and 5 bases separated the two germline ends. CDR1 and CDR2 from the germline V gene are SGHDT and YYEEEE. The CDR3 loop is CASSLVLNEQFF. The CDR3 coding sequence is TGTGCCAGCAGCTTGGTCTTGAATGAGCAGTTCTTC.

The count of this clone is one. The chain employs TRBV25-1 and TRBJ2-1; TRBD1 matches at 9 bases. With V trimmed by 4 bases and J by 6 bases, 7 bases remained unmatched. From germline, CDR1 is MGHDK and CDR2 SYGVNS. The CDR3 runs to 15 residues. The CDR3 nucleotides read TGTGCCAGCAGTGCACTTCGGGACAGGGCCAATGAGCAGTTCTTC. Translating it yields CASSALRDRANEQFF.

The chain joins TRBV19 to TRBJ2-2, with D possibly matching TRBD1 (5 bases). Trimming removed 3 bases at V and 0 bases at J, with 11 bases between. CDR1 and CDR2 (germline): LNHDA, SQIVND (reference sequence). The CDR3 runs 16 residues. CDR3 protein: CASSIRAGANTGELFF. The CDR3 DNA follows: TGTGCCAGTAGTATCAGGGCAGGAGCGAACACCGGGGAGCTGTTTTTT.

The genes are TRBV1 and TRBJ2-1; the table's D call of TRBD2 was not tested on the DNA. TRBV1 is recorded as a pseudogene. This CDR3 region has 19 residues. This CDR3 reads CTSSQSGLGGAQSYNEQFF. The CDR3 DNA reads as TGCACCAGCAGCCAATCTGGTCTCGGGGGAGCCCAATCCTACAATGAGCAGTTCTTC.

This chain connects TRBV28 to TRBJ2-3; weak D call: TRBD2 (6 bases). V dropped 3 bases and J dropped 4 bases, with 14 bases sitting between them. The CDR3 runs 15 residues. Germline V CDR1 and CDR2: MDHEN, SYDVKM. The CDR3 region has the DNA TGTGCCAGCAGTTTTTCCTTCGGGGAGGCAGATACGCAGTATTTT. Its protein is CASSFSFGEADTQYF.

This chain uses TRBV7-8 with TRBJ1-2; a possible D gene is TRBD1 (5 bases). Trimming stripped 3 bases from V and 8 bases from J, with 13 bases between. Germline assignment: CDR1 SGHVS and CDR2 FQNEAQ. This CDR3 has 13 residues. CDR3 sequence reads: CASSLGQGGGYTF. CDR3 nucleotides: TGTGCCAGCAGCTTGGGGCAGGGCGGCGGCTACACCTTC.

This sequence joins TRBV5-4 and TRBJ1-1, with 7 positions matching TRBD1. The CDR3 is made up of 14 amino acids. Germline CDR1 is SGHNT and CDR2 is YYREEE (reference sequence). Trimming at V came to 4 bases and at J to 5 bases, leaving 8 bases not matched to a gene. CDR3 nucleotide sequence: TGTGCCAGCAGCCTAAGACAGGGTGGGACTGAAGCTTTCTTT. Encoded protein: CASSLRQGGTEAFF.

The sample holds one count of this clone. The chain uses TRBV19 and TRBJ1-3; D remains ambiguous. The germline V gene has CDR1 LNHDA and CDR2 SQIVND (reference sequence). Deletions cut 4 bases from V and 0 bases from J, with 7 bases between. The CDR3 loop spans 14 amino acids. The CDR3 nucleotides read TGTGCCAGTAGTAGCGCATACTCTGGAAACACCATATATTTT. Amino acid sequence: CASSSAYSGNTIYF.